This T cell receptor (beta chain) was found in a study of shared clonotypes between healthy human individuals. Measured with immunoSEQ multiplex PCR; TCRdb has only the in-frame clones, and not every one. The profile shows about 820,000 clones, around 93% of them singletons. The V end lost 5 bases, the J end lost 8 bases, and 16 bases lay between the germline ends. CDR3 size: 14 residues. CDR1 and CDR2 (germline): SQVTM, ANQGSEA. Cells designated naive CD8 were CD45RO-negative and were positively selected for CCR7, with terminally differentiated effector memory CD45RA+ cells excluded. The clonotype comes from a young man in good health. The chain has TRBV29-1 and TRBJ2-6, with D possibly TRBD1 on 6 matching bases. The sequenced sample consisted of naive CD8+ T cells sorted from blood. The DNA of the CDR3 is TGCAGCGTTAAGGAGATAGGGGGACCCAACGTCCTGACTTTC. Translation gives CSVKEIGGPNVLTF.